The present TCR beta chain was sequenced within a study of T-cell reconstitution after alpha-beta-depleted transplantation in children. As it was prepared, the TCRbeta library received unique molecular identifiers. TCRdb reprocessed the PCR reads via MiXCR and lists one record per CDR3 protein. In the table there are 500,000 to 750,000 distinct CDR3 sequences, around 27% of which are singletons. Germline V gene data show CDR1 as SGDLS and CDR2 as YYNGEE. The CDR3 is 15 residues long. V was pared by 4 bases and J by 5 bases, with 19 bases between. V usage is TRBV9 and J usage is TRBJ2-7, with D perhaps matching TRBD2 (6 bases). The material was PBMCs, obtained before TCRalphabeta/CD19-depleted stem cell transplant. The sequence was obtained from a boy under two years old with Wiskott-Aldrich syndrome, due to receive a stem cell transplant. The CDR3 loop is CASSLSLRGRDEQYF. CDR3 nucleotides: TGTGCCAGCAGCCTCAGTTTGCGGGGTCGAGACGAGCAGTACTTC.